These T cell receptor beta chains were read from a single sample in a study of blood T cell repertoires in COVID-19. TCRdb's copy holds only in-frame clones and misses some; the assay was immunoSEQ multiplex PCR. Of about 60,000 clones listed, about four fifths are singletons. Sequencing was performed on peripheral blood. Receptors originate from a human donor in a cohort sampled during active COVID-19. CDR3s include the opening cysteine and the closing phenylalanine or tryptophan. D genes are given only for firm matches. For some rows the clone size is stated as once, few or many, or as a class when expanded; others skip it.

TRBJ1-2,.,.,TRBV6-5,TGTGCCACCTCCGAGGACAGCAACTATGGCTACACCTTC,CATSEDSNYGYTF
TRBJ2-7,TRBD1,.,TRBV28,TGTGCCAGCAGTTTCTCCCTTTCGACAGGGAAACCCCTCTCCTACGAGCAGTACTTC,CASSFSLSTGKPLSYEQYF
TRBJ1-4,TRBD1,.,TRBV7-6,TGTGCCAGCAGCTTAAGACAGGGGATCAGTGAAAAACTGTTTTTT,CASSLRQGISEKLFF
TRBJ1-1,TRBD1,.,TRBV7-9,TGTGCCAGCAGCATCCAGGGGGCGGGAACTGAAGCTTTCTTT,CASSIQGAGTEAFF
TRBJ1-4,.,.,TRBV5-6,TGTGCCAGCAGCTCCCCCGGAGGATCGAATGAAAAACTGTTTTTT,CASSSPGGSNEKLFF
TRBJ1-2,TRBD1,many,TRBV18,TGTGCCAGCTCATCCATACAGGCAGGGGGCAGAAACTATGGCTACACCTTC,CASSSIQAGGRNYGYTF
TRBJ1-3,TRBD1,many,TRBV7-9,TGTGCCAGCAGTTCGGGGACAGGGAGCAACACCATATATTTT,CASSSGTGSNTIYF
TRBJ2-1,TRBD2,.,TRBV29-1,TGCAGCGTTGAGTTCGTTTACTCGGGACTAGCGGGAGAAGAGCAGTTCTTC,CSVEFVYSGLAGEEQFF
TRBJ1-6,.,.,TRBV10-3,TGTGCCTCCCGGAATGGACAGAATTCACCCCTCCACTTT,CASRNGQNSPLHF
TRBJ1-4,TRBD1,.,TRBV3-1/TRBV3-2,TGTGCCAGCAGCCAAACAGGGGGCGCGTCGGAAAAACTGTTTTTT,CASSQTGGASEKLFF
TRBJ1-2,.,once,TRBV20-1,TGCAGTGCTAGTACCTCCGCCTCATGGCTTAACTATGGCTACACCTTC,CSASTSASWLNYGYTF
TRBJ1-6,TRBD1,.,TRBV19,TGTGCCAGTAAAGTAGGACAGGGAAATTCACCCCTCCACTTT,CASKVGQGNSPLHF
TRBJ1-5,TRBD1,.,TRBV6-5,TGTGCCAGCAGCCCCCGGACAGGGAACGAGGCGCCCCAGCATTTT,CASSPRTGNEAPQHF
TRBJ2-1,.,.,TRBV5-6,TGTGCCAGCAGCTTGGTCGTCGGCGGCGAGCAGTTCTTC,CASSLVVGGEQFF
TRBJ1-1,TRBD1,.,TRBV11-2,TGTGCCAGCAGCTTACTGGCCTTTGTGACCCGACAGGGGAGTACTGAAGCTTTCTTT,CASSLLAFVTRQGSTEAFF
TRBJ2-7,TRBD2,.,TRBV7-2,TGTGCCAGCAGCTTTAGCGGGGCAACCTCCTACGAGCAGTACTTC,CASSFSGATSYEQYF
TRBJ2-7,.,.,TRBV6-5,TGTGCCAGCAGTTTCCGCCTGGAGAACGAGCAGTACTTC,CASSFRLENEQYF
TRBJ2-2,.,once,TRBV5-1,TGCGCCAGCAGCTTGGTAGGGGGAGTTACCGGGGAGCTGTTTTTT,CASSLVGGVTGELFF
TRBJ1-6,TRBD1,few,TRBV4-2,TGTGCCAGCAGCCACCAGGGACAGGGTGCAATAACACCCCTCCACTTT,CASSHQGQGAITPLHF
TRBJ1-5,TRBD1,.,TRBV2,TGTGCCAGCAGCCCGGGACAGAAGAATCAGCCCCAGCATTTT,CASSPGQKNQPQHF
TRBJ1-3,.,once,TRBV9,TGTGCCAGCAGCCCACAATTGGGAAACACCATATATTTT,CASSPQLGNTIYF
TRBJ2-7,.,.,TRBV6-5,TGTGCCAGCAGCATAGGGGGACCAAACTACGAGCAGTACTTC,CASSIGGPNYEQYF
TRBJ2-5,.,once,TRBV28,TGTGCCAGCAGTCCCGGGTCAGGGGTCCAAGAGACCCAGTACTTC,CASSPGSGVQETQYF
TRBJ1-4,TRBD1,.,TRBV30,TGTGCCTGGAGGCCCAGGGGACAGGATGAAAAACTGTTTTTT,CAWRPRGQDEKLFF
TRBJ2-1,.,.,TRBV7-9,TGTGCCAGCAGCCCCCCCCTATTAGCCTCGTACAATGAGCAGTTCTTC,CASSPPLLASYNEQFF
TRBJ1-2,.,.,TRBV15,TGTGCCACCAGCACCCTCATAGATGGCTACACCTTC,CATSTLIDGYTF
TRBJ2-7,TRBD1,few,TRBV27,TGTGCCAGCAGTCCTACCGGGACAGGGGTGCGGCTCGAGCAGTACTTC,CASSPTGTGVRLEQYF
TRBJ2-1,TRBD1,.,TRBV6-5,TGTGCCAGCAGTTTCGGACAGGGGCTTGCCAATGAGCAGTTCTTC,CASSFGQGLANEQFF
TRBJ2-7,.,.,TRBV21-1,TGTGCCAGCAGCAAAGTATCCGGAGGACCCTACGAGCAGTACTTC,CASSKVSGGPYEQYF
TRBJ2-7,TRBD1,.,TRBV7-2,TGTGCCAGCAGCTTAGCGTGGCAGGGGGACCACGAGCAGTACTTC,CASSLAWQGDHEQYF
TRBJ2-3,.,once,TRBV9,TGTGCCAGCAGCCAGGAAAAGGGGTCGGAAGATACGCAGTATTTT,CASSQEKGSEDTQYF
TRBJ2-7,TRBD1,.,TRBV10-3,TGTGCCATCAGTGGGAGGACAGGGGGCGCGCCTTACGAGCAGTACTTC,CAISGRTGGAPYEQYF
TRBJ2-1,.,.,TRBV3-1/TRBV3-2,TGTGCCAGCAGCCAAGCGGGGGGCGAGCAGTTCTTC,CASSQAGGEQFF
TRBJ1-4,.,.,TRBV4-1,TGCGCCAGCAGCCGAGCTGCTAATGAAAAACTGTTTTTT,CASSRAANEKLFF